The entry below describes one T cell receptor beta chain. Sequencing was performed with immunoSEQ multiplex PCR; in TCRdb, only in-frame clones are kept and a portion is missing. The sample records 60,000 to 65,000 clones, roughly 85% being singletons. The source of the sample is a study of siplizumab effects on memory and regulatory T cells. From germline, CDR1 is LNHDA and CDR2 SQIVND (reference sequence). The CDR3 runs to 11 residues. V lost 10 bases and J 7 bases, leaving 11 bases between the germline ends. What was sequenced was memory CD4+ T cells sorted from blood. This rearrangement joins TRBV19 to TRBJ2-1; D possibly corresponds to TRBD2 (6 bases). This TCR derives from a human donor in good health. The CDR3 protein is CATRGMNEQFF. For the CDR3, the DNA is TGTGCCACTCGGGGGATGAATGAGCAGTTCTTC. Complete variable domain (other parts from reference TRBV19 and TRBJ2-1): DGGITQSPKYLFRKEGQNVTLSCEQNLNHDAMYWYRQDPGQGLRLIYYSQIVNDFQKGDIAEGYSVSREKKESFPLTVTSAQKNPTAFYLCATRGMNEQFFGPGTRLTVL.